This T cell receptor (beta chain) is from a study of T cell responses to AZD1222 COVID-19 vaccine. Study findings and constraints: At baseline, seropositivity was found in only a handful of AZD1222 recipients. The CD4 TCRs associated with vaccination extended across spike and predominated at 160-218 and 743-854. Donors were largely white British and mainly female; clonal diversity was possibly underestimated. Unmutated variant regions are reportedly the target of nearly half of TCRs that are spike-specific.

Trimming left V 3 bases short and J 5 bases short, with 11 bases between. CDR3 length: 13 amino acids. Germline V CDR1 and CDR2: SGHTA, FQGTGA. The protocol was immunoSEQ multiplex PCR, while the TCRdb copy is restricted to in-frame clones and leaves out a portion. The sample carries over 150,000 clones, 88% recorded once. To note about this clone: Its antigen is undetermined.

This sequence originates from an adult who received the AZD1222 COVID-19 vaccine. V and J are TRBV7-3 and TRBJ2-7; D call uncertain. This specimen was peripheral blood, taken 28 days after the second AZD1222 dose. The CDR3 reads CASSFLYSDEQYF. The CDR3 coding sequence is TGTGCCAGCAGCTTTTTATATTCTGACGAGCAGTACTTC.